The rows below give T cell receptor beta chains drawn from one sample of a study of T cell responses to AZD1222 COVID-19 vaccine. Sequenced by immunoSEQ multiplex PCR; TCRdb stores in-frame clones only, minus some. The table includes 140,000 to 150,000 clones, over 90% detected once. This sample comprised peripheral blood, obtained on day 0 of AZD1222 vaccination. Source of these receptors: an adult in good health. Both conserved end residues are part of each CDR3.

cdr3_aa j_call v_call
CASSSGQANTGELFF TRBJ2-2 TRBV11-2
CASSVDENYEQYF TRBJ2-7 TRBV9
CAISIGTSGRGEQFF TRBJ2-1 TRBV10-3
CASRQGLAGDTDTQYF TRBJ2-3 TRBV11-2
CASSLRVDKNIQYF TRBJ2-4 TRBV5-1
CASSFTGDRGSQPQHF TRBJ1-5 TRBV28
CASSINRGGYEQYF TRBJ2-7 TRBV11-1
CASSYRKGDQPQHF TRBJ1-5 TRBV6-5
CASSVAGYSPLHF TRBJ1-6 TRBV9
CASSLASWDRVGYTF TRBJ1-2 TRBV7-9
CAIRGTVSGTEAFF TRBJ1-1 TRBV10-3
CASSFPGEGTGELFF TRBJ2-2 TRBV7-8
CAIGLDFGTDTQYF TRBJ2-3 TRBV10-3
CASSFGRAIYNEQFF TRBJ2-1 TRBV5-8
CASSLGRQGLRSTNEKLFF TRBJ1-4 TRBV13
CASSRHSVAGDGETQYF TRBJ2-5 TRBV7-9
CASSQDPGQEIGYTF TRBJ1-2 TRBV11-2
CSVPTGERSTEAFF TRBJ1-1 TRBV29-1
CASSLIAGGLMDTQYF TRBJ2-3 TRBV11-2
CASSSPGRDEQFF TRBJ2-1 TRBV7-2
CASSLYGNTIYF TRBJ1-3 TRBV12-3/TRBV12-4
CAWDASSGNTIYF TRBJ1-3 TRBV30